A selection of T cell receptor beta chains follows, all from one sample in a study of OX40 agonist ivuxolimab in advanced cancers. Generated by immunoSEQ multiplex PCR, the TCRdb table keeps only in-frame clones and is missing some. The sample gives nearly 20,000 clones, around 85% of which show up once; approximately 15% is in the top ten. The starting material was CD4+ or CD8+ T cells sorted from blood, obtained in a trial of the OX40 agonist ivuxolimab. The receptors stem from an adult with an advanced solid tumor such as melanoma, head and neck, liver or kidney cancer. Each CDR3 is given with its conserved first and last residue. The D gene is left open where the match is weak. Size is omitted from some rows. Given values are once, few, many or a class for expanded clones.

clone_size j_call v_call d_call cdr3_aa cdr3_nt
once TRBJ2-2 TRBV7-9 TRBD1 CASSLRDRTGELFF TGTGCCAGCAGCCTCCGGGACAGGACCGGGGAGCTGTTTTTT
. TRBJ2-3 TRBV6-1 . CASSGAPARVDTQYF TGTGCCAGCAGTGGAGCCCCGGCGAGGGTAGATACGCAGTATTTT
. TRBJ1-1 TRBV6-1 . CASSPLQLLNTEAFF TGTGCCAGCAGCCCCTTACAGCTATTGAACACTGAAGCTTTCTTT
. TRBJ2-4 TRBV25-1 . CASSENSENIQYF TGTGCCAGCAGTGAAAACAGCGAAAACATTCAGTACTTC
once TRBJ1-1 TRBV7-9 . CAIPGLIEGSTEAFF TGTGCCATACCCGGCCTAATTGAAGGGAGCACTGAAGCTTTCTTT
. TRBJ2-1 TRBV7-2 TRBD1 CASSHDILTGFNEQFF TGTGCCAGCAGCCACGATATTCTGACAGGGTTCAATGAGCAGTTCTTC
once TRBJ2-3 TRBV25-1 . CASSEFDAQYF TGTGCCAGCAGTGAATTCGACGCGCAGTATTTT
. TRBJ1-6 TRBV11-3 . CASSLGAGSKNSPLHF TGTGCCAGCAGCTTAGGGGCCGGGTCGAAGAATTCACCCCTCCACTTT
. TRBJ2-7 TRBV15 . CATSREKGNYEQYF TGTGCCACCAGCAGAGAGAAGGGAAACTACGAGCAGTACTTC
. TRBJ2-3 TRBV5-1 TRBD2 CASSFAIRLAVSTDTQYF TGCGCCAGCAGCTTCGCTATAAGACTAGCGGTCTCCACAGATACGCAGTATTTT
. TRBJ2-2 TRBV7-3 TRBD1 CASSPRDRANTGELFF TGTGCCAGCAGCCCCCGGGACAGGGCCAACACCGGGGAGCTGTTTTTT
. TRBJ2-6 TRBV7-2 . CASSLARGSGANVLTF TGTGCCAGCAGCTTAGCTAGGGGGTCTGGGGCCAACGTCCTGACTTTC
. TRBJ1-4 TRBV7-9 . CASSLGGGNEKLFF TGTGCCAGCAGCCTCGGAGGGGGAAATGAAAAACTGTTTTTT
once TRBJ2-1 TRBV30 TRBD2 CAWSPGLAAGEQFF TGTGCCTGGAGCCCCGGACTAGCGGCCGGGGAGCAGTTCTTC
. TRBJ1-6 TRBV7-6 TRBD1 CASSSPDRALYNSPLHF TGTGCCAGCAGCTCCCCGGACAGGGCCCTCTATAATTCACCCCTCCACTTT
. TRBJ2-3 TRBV20-1 . CSAKRTDTQYF TGCAGTGCCAAAAGAACAGATACGCAGTATTTT
once TRBJ2-7 TRBV4-2 . CASSFKRSYEQYF TGTGCCAGCAGCTTCAAGCGGTCCTACGAGCAGTACTTC
. TRBJ2-5 TRBV7-2 . CASSLSSSRETQYF TGTGCCAGCAGCTTATCGTCGAGTCGGGAGACCCAGTACTTC
. TRBJ2-7 TRBV7-2 . CASSQGRGTTYEQYF TGTGCCAGCAGTCAGGGGCGGGGAACTACCTACGAGCAGTACTTC
. TRBJ1-3 TRBV28 . CASSLSIGLSGNTIYF TGTGCCAGCAGTTTAAGTATAGGTCTCTCTGGAAACACCATATATTTT